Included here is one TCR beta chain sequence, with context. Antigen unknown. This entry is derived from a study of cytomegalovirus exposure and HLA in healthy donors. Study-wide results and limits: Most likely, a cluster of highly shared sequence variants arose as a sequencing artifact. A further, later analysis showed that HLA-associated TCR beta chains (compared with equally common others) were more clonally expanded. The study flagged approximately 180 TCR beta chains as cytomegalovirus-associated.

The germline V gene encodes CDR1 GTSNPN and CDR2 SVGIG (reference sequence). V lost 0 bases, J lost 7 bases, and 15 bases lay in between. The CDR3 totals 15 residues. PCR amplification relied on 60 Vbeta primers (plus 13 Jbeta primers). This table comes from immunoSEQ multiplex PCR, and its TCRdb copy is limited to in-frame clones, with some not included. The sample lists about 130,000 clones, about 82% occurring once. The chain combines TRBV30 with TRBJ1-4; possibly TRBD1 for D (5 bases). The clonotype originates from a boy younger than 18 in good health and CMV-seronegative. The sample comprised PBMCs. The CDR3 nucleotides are TGTGCCTGGAGTGTATTCGGGGGTATGGGTGAAAAACTGTTTTTT. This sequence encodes CAWSVFGGMGEKLFF.